A single TCR beta chain is shown here with its context. Its cognate antigen is unknown. In the PCR, 60 Vbeta and 13 Jbeta primers were used. Assay used: immunoSEQ multiplex PCR; TCRdb lists only in-frame clones, some missing. The sample has 150,000 or so clones, roughly 70% seen once. This CDR3 spans 11 amino acids. V lost 2 bases, J lost 7 bases, and 5 bases lay in between. The germline gives CDR1 SGHAT, CDR2 FQNNGV. The data stem from a study of cytomegalovirus exposure and HLA in healthy donors. Study results and limitations: Fewer N-insertions (relative to the 666-donor mean) were reportedly seen in an Asian-associated ancestry cluster in a later analysis.

The sample consisted of PBMCs. This sequence joins TRBV11-2 and TRBJ1-1; D remains unclear. The sequence was collected from an older woman in good health and CMV-seropositive. CDR3 in DNA: TGTGCCAGCAGCTTAAATCTTGAAGCTTTCTTT. Translating it yields CASSLNLEAFF.